This T cell receptor (beta chain) derives from a study of shared clonotypes between healthy human individuals. The germline gives CDR1 KGHSH, CDR2 LQKENI. The V and J ends lost 4 bases and 4 bases respectively, with 14 bases between them. This CDR3 has 15 amino acids. Study-level results: Represented diversity, genetic and exposure-history alike, was limited by few donors. Estimated richness was generally greater in naive than memory subsets.

Deep-level assay runs were performed. Using immunoSEQ multiplex PCR, the repertoire was profiled, and TCRdb retains in-frame clones only, with some absent. The data show about 380,000 clones, 90% to 97% seen once. A word on this clone: Its antigen is as yet unknown.

Input material: memory CD8+ T cells sorted from blood. The subset: CD45RO+ cells pooled with CCR7-negative TemRA cells. J is TRBJ2-1 and V is TRBV18, with D tentatively TRBD1 (6 bases). The source is a man younger than 45 in good health. CDR3 region: CASSRRGQGYNEQFF. Here the CDR3 DNA reads TGTGCCAGCTCACGCAGGGGTCAAGGGTACAATGAGCAGTTCTTC.